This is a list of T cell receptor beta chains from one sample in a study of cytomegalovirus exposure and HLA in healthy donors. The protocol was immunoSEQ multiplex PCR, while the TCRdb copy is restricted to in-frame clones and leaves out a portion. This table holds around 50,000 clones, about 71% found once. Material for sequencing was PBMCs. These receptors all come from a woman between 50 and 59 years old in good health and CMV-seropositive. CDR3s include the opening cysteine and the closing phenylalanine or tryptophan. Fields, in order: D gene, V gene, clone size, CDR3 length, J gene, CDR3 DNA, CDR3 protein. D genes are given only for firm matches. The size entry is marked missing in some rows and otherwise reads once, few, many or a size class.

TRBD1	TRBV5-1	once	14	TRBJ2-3	TGCGCCAGCAGCCCGGGACAGGGGAGAGATACGCAGTATTTT	CASSPGQGRDTQYF
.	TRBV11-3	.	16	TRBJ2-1	TGTGCCAGCAGCTTAGTAGGGGAAAGCTCCTACAATGAGCAGTTCTTC	CASSLVGESSYNEQFF
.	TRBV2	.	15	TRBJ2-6	TGTGCCAGCAGTCCCCTAGGCTCTGGGGCCAACGTCCTGACTTTC	CASSPLGSGANVLTF
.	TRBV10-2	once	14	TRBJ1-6	TGCGCCAGCAAAGTCGGCCCGGGAGATTCACCCCTCCACTTT	CASKVGPGDSPLHF
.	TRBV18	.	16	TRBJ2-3	TGTGCCAGCTCACCATCTCTAGCTCGTAGCACAGATACGCAGTATTTT	CASSPSLARSTDTQYF
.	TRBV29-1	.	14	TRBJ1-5	TGCAGCGTGGGAACGACAGACAGCAATCAGCCCCAGCATTTT	CSVGTTDSNQPQHF
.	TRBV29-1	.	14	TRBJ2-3	TGCAGCGTTGTTCGACAGGTGGGCACAGATACGCAGTATTTT	CSVVRQVGTDTQYF
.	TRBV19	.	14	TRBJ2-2	TGTGCCAGTAGTATAGGGCAACAGACCGGGGAGCTGTTTTTT	CASSIGQQTGELFF
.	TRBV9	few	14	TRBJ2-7	TGTGCCAGCAGCGAGGGGCCCGGTGGTGGCGAGCAGTACTTC	CASSEGPGGGEQYF
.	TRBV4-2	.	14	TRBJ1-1	TGTGCCAGCAGCCAAGTTCAGGGTGGCACTGAAGCTTTCTTT	CASSQVQGGTEAFF
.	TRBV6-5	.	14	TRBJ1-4	TGTGCCAGCAGTTACTCTGGGGGCGATGAAAAACTGTTTTTT	CASSYSGGDEKLFF
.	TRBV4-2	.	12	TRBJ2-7	TGTGCCAGCAGGGTCAGGGATGACGAGCAGTACTTC	CASRVRDDEQYF
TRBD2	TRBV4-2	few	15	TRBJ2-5	TGTGCCAGCAGTCAGGGAGCGGGAGAGGCAGAGACCCAGTACTTC	CASSQGAGEAETQYF
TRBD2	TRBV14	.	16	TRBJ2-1	TGTGCCAGCAGCCATTCAGCGGGAGGAAGTTACAATGAGCAGTTCTTC	CASSHSAGGSYNEQFF
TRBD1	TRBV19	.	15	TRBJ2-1	TGTGCCTCTCAGCCGGGACAGGGGGCGTACAATGAGCAGTTCTTC	CASQPGQGAYNEQFF
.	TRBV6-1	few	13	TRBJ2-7	TGTGCCAGCAGTGAATGGGGGGTAAGCGAGCAGTACTTC	CASSEWGVSEQYF
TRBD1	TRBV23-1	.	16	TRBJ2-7	TGCGCCAGCAGTCACCACTTGGACAGGACGGCTTGCGAGCAGTACTTC	CASSHHLDRTACEQYF
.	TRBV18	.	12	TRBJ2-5	TGTGCCAGCTCCCATTCGGACTATCCTCAGTACTTC	CASSHSDYPQYF
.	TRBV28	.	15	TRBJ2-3	TGTGCCAGCAGTCCACGAGGGAAGGTCACAGATACGCAGTATTTT	CASSPRGKVTDTQYF
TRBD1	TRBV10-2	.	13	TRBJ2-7	TGCGCCAGCTGGTTACCGACAGGGGGCGAGCAGTACTTC	CASWLPTGGEQYF
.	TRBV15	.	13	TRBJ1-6	TGTGCCACCAGCAGGCAGGTTCAATCACCCCTCCACTTT	CATSRQVQSPLHF
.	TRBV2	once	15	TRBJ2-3	TGTGCCAGCAGTGAAGGGACAGCAAGCACAGATACGCAGTATTTT	CASSEGTASTDTQYF
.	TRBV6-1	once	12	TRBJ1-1	TGTGCCAGCAGTGGGACGGGGAGCAGAGCTTTCTTT	CASSGTGSRAFF
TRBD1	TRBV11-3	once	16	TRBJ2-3	TGTGCCAGCAGCTTTAGTCAGGGGGCCGGCACAGATACGCAGTATTTT	CASSFSQGAGTDTQYF
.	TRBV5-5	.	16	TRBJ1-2	TGTGCCAGCAGCCCACCCCTAACAGGGACAAACTATGGCTACACCTTC	CASSPPLTGTNYGYTF
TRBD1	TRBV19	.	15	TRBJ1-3	TGTGCCAGTAGCAGACAGGGGGTTACTGGAAACACCATATATTTT	CASSRQGVTGNTIYF
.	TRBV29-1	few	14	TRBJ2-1	TGCAGCGTTGAAGGCGACGGGGGTATAGATGAGCAGTTCTTC	CSVEGDGGIDEQFF
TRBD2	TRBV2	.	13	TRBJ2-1	TGTGCCAGCAGTCCTACGGGTGCGGGAGGGCAGTTCTTC	CASSPTGAGGQFF